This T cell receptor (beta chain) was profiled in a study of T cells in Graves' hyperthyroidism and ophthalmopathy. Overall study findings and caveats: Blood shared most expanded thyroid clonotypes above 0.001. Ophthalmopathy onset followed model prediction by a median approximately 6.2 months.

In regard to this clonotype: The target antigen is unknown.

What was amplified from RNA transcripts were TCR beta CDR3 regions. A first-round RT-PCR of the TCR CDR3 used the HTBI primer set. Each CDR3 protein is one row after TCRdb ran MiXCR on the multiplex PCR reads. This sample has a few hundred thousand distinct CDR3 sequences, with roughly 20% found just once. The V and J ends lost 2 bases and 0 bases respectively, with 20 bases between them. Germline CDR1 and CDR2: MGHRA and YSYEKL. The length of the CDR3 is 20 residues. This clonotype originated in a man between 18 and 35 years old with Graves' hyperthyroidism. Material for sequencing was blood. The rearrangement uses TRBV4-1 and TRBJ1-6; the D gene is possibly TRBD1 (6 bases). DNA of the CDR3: TGCGCCAGCAGCCAATCCGTCCGATCCGACAGGAACTCCTATAATTCACCCCTCCACTTT. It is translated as CASSQSVRSDRNSYNSPLHF.